This TCR beta chain derives from a study of T cell changes during pregnancy in multiple sclerosis. The V gene lost 3 bases and the J gene lost 0 bases, with 16 bases spanning the gap. The germline V gene encodes CDR1 SGHRS and CDR2 YFSETQ. CDR3 length: 16 residues. Clones were read by immunoSEQ multiplex PCR, and TCRdb kept only the in-frame ones, dropping some. The table lists approximately 40,000 clones, around 92% of them singletons. The rearrangement uses TRBV5-1 and TRBJ2-7; weak D call: TRBD2 (6 bases). The sequence came from a female donor with multiple sclerosis, enrolled in a pregnancy study. The input for sequencing was CD4+ T cells from peripheral blood mononuclear cells, taken in the third trimester of pregnancy. CDR3 residues: CASSYGRDGSSYEQYF. The CDR3, as DNA: TGCGCCAGCAGCTATGGCCGGGACGGGAGCTCCTACGAGCAGTACTTC.